Listed below are T cell receptor beta chains from one sample, sequenced in a study of blood T cell repertoires in COVID-19. Libraries were prepared by immunoSEQ multiplex PCR; TCRdb keeps only in-frame clonotypes and omits some of them. The sample gives just under 350,000 clones, 88% of which show up once; about 7% is in the top ten. Sequences were obtained from peripheral blood. These receptors were obtained from a woman aged 65 to 85 with COVID-19, enrolled during active disease. The CDR3 runs from the conserved cysteine through the conserved F or W.

TRBV5-4 CASSSGVTGLTGELFF
TRBV19 CASTDRANSPLHF
TRBV9 CASSVGIGDYEQYF
TRBV27 CASSSEFGGAFF
TRBV2 CASSAGGKGTEAFF
TRBV10-3 CAISGQGRTEAFF
TRBV11-3 CASSPPRAHEQFF
TRBV19 CASRSLSFATNEKLFF
TRBV7-9 CASSDPGGREKLFF
TRBV5-4 CASSAGFQETQYF
TRBV5-1 CASSFGTGGTEAFF
TRBV4-1 CASRYRREQGANYGYTF
TRBV23-1 CASSQGTAHEAFF
TRBV4-1 CASSQEGLASYEQYF
TRBV24-1 CATSAQGSSYEQYF
TRBV18 CASSPRRTGGSDTEAFF
TRBV3-1/TRBV3-2 CASKQENRGQETQYF
TRBV10-3 CAISGQGANQETQYF
TRBV7-2 CASSPRDRGLGTQYF
TRBV5-6 CASSLAGQVTSTNEKLFF
TRBV7-9 CASSLEWGLAADTQYF
TRBV19 CASSIGRGAYGYTF
TRBV10-3 CAISEINTEAFF